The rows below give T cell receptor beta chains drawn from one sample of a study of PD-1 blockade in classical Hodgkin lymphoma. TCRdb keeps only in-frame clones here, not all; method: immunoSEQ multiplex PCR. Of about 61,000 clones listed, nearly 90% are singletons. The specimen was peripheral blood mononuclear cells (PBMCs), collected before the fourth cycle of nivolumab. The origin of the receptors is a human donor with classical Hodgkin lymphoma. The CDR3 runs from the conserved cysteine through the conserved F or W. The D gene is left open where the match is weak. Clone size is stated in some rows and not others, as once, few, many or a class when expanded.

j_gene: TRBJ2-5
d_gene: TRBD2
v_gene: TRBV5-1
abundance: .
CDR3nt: TGCGCCAGCAGGCTAGCGGGGGCGGAGACCCAGTACTTC
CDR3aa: CASRLAGAETQYF

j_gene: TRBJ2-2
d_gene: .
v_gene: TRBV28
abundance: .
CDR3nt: TGTGCCAGCAGCCGTGGCGGGACGGACACCGGGGAGCTGTTTTTT
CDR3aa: CASSRGGTDTGELFF

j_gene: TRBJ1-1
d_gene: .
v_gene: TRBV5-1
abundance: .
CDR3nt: TGCGCCAGCAGCACTACAGGAAACACTGAAGCTTTCTTT
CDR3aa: CASSTTGNTEAFF

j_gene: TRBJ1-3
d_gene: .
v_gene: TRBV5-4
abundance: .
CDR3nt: TGTGCCAGCAGCTTTGGGGTAGGGGCAGGAAACACCATATATTTT
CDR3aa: CASSFGVGAGNTIYF

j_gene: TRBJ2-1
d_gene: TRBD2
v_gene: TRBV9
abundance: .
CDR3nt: TGTGCCAGCAGCGCTTCTAGCGGGGTGTTAAATGAGCAGTTCTTC
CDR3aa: CASSASSGVLNEQFF

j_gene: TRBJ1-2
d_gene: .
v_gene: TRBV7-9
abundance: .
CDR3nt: TGTGCCAGCAGCCTGGAGGGTGGCGATAACTATGGCTACACCTTC
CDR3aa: CASSLEGGDNYGYTF

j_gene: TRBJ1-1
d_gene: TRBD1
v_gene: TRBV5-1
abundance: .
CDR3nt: TGCGCCAGCAGCTCCGCCGGGACAGGGATAGCTTTCTTT
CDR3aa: CASSSAGTGIAFF

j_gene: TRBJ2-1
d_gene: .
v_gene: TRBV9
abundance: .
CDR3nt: TGTGCCAGCAGCCTCGCCCCCTCCTACAATGAGCAGTTCTTC
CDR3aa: CASSLAPSYNEQFF

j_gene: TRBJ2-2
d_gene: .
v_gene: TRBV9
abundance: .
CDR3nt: TGTGCCAGCAGCGCCCCCGGTAGGGTGGCCGGGGAGCTGTTTTTT
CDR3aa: CASSAPGRVAGELFF

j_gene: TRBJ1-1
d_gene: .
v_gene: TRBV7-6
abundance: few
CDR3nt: TGTGCCAGCAGCCTAGGAGGGCGGGAAACTGAAGCTTTCTTT
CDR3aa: CASSLGGRETEAFF

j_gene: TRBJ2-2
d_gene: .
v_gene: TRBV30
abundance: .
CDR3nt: TGTGCCTGGAGTTTCCGGACGGCTAACACCGGGGAGCTGTTTTTT
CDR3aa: CAWSFRTANTGELFF

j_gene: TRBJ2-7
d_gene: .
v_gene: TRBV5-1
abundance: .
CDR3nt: TGCGCCTGTCGCTTGGATGCCTACGAGCAGTACTTC
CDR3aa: CACRLDAYEQYF

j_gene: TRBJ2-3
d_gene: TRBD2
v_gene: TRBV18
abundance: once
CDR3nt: TGTGCCAGCTCACCGACTAGCGGGGGGTCAGATACGCAGTATTTT
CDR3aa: CASSPTSGGSDTQYF

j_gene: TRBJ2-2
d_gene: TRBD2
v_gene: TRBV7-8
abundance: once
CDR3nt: TGTGCCAGCAGCTTAGCGCGCCTAGCGGGGGGCGCCACCGGGGAGCTGTTTTTT
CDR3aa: CASSLARLAGGATGELFF

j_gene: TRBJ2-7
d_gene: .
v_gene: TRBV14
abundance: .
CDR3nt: TGTGCCGCGGGACTCCGGGGAAGGACCTACGAGCAGTACTTC
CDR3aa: CAAGLRGRTYEQYF

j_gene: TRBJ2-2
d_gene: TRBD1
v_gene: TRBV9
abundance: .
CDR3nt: TGTGCCAGCAGCATTGGGACAGGGGGCTCCGGGGAGCTGTTTTTT
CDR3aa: CASSIGTGGSGELFF